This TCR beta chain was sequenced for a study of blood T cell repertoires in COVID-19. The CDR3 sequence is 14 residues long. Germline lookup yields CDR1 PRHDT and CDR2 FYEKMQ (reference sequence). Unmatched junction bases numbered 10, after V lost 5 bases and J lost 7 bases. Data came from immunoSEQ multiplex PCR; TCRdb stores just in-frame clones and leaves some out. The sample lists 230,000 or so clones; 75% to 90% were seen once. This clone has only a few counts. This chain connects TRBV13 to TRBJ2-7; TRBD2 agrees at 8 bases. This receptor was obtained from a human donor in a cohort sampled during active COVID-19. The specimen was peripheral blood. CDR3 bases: TGTGCCAGCAGCCGGCAAGCGGGAGCGGGAGAGCAGTACTTC. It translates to CASSRQAGAGEQYF.